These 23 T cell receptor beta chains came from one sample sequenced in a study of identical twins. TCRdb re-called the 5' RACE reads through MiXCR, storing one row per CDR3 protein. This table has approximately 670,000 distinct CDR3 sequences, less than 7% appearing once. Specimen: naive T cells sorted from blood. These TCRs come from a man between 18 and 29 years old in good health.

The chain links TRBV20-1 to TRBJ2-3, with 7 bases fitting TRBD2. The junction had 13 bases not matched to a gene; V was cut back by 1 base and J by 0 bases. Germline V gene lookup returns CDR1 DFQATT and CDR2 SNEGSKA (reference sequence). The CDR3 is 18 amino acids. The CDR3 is CSARGLFSGLPSTDTQYF. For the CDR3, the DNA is TGCAGTGCTAGAGGCCTCTTTAGCGGGCTCCCTAGCACAGATACGCAGTATTTT.

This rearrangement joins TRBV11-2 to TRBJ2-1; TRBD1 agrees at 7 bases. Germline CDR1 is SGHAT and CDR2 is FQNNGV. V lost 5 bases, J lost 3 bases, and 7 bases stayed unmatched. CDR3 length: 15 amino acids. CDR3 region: CASSAPGQYYNEQFF. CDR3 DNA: TGTGCCAGCAGCGCCCCGGGACAGTACTACAATGAGCAGTTCTTC.

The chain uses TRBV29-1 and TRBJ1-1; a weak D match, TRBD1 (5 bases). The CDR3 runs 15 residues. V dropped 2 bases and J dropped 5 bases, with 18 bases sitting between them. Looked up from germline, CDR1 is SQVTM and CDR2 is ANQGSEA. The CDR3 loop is CSVEPPAGLITEAFF. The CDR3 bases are TGCAGCGTTGAACCCCCGGCAGGGTTGATTACTGAAGCTTTCTTT.

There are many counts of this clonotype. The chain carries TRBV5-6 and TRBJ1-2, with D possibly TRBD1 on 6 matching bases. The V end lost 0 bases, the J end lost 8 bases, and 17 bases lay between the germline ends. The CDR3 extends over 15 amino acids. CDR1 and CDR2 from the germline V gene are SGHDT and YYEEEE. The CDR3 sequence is CASSLAIRGERGYTF. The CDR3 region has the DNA TGTGCCAGCAGCTTGGCCATCAGGGGAGAACGGGGCTACACCTTC.

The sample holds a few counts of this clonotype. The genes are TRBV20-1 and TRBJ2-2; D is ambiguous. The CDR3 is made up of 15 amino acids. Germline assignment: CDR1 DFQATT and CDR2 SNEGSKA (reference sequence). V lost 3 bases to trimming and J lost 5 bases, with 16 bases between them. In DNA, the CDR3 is TGCAGTGCTAGTATACCCCCTGGGCAGACCGGGGAGCTGTTTTTT. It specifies CSASIPPGQTGELFF.

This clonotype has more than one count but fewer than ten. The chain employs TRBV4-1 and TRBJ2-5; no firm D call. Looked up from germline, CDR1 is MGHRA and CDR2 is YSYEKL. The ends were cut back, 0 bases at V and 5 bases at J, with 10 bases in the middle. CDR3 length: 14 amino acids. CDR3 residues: CASSQEGSRETQYF. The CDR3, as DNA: TGCGCCAGCAGCCAAGAGGGGTCTCGGGAGACCCAGTACTTC.

The CDR3 sequence: CASSPLGVSEQYF. CDR3 nucleotide sequence: TGTGCCAGCAGCCCCCTTGGGGTCTCCGAGCAGTACTTC. V is TRBV7-6 and J is TRBJ2-7; D not resolved. Per the germline V gene, CDR1 is SGHVS and CDR2 is FNYEAQ. Trimming stripped 5 bases from V and 6 bases from J, with 14 bases between. The CDR3 has 13 residues.

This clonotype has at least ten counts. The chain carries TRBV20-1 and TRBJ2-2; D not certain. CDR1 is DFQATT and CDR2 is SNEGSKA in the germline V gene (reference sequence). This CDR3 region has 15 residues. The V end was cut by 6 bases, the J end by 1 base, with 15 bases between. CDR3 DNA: TGCAGTGCCCCCCGAGAAACGATGAACACCGGGGAGCTGTTTTTT. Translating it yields CSAPRETMNTGELFF.

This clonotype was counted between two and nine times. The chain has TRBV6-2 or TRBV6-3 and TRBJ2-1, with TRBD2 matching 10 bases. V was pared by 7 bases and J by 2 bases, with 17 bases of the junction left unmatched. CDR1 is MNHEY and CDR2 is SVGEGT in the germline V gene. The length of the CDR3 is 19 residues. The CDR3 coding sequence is TGTGCCAGCAACCTAAACCCGGCTAGCGGGAGAGAAACCTACAATGAGCAGTTCTTC. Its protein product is CASNLNPASGRETYNEQFF.

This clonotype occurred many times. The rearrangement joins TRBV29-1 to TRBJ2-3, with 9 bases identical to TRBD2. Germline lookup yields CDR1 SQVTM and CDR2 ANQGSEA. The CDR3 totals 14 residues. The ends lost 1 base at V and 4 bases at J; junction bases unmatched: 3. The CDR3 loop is CSVEGGRGPDTQYF. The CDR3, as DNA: TGCAGCGTTGAAGGCGGGAGGGGTCCAGATACGCAGTATTTT.

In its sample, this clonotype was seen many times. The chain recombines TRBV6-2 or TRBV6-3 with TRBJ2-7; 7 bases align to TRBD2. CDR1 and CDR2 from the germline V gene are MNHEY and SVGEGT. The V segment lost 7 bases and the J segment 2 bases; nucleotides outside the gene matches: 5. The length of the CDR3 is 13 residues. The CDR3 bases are TGTGCCAGCAAGGAGGGAGGGCCCTACGAGCAGTACGTC. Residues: CASKEGGPYEQYV.

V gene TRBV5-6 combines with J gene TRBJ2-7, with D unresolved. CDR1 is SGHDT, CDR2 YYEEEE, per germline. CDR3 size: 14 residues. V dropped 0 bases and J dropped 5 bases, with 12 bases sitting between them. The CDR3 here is CASSLAGPSHEQYV. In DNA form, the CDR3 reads TGTGCCAGCAGCTTGGCGGGCCCCTCGCACGAGCAGTACGTC.

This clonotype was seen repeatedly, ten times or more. The CDR3 DNA reads as TGTGCCAGCACAACCGGGACAGGGGCCTACGAGCAGTACTTC. Translating it yields CASTTGTGAYEQYF. The chain links TRBV6-2 or TRBV6-3 to TRBJ2-7, with 10 bases identical to TRBD1. CDR3 length: 14 amino acids. Germline values: CDR1 MNHEY, CDR2 SVGEGT. With V trimmed by 7 bases and J by 2 bases, 5 bases remained unmatched.

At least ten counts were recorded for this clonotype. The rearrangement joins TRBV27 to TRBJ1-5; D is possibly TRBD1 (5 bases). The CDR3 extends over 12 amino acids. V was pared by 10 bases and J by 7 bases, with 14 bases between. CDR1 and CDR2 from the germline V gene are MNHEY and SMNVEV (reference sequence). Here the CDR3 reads CATGTSGQPQHF. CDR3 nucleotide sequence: TGTGCCACCGGGACCTCAGGACAGCCCCAGCATTTT.

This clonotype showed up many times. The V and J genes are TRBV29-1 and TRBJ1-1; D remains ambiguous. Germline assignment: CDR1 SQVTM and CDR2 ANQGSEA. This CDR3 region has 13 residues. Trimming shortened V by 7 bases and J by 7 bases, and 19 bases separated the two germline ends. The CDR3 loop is CSEVPDLVSEAFF. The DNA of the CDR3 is TGCAGCGAAGTACCCGACCTGGTCAGTGAAGCTTTCTTT.

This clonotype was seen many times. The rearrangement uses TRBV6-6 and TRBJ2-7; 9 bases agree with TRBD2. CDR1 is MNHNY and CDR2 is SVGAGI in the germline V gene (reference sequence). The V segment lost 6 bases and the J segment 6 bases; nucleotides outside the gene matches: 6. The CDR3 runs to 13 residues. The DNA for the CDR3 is TGTGCCAGCAGCTTCATACTAGCGGGCGAGCAGTACGTC. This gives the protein CASSFILAGEQYV.

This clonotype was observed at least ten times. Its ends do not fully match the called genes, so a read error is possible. This chain's CDR3 is CASSLAGGFGGYTF. CDR3 nucleotides: TGTGCCAGCAGTCTAGCCGGCGGTTTCGGTGGCTACACCTTC. The chain has TRBV12-3 or TRBV12-4 and TRBJ1-2, with D uncertain. This CDR3 region has 14 residues.

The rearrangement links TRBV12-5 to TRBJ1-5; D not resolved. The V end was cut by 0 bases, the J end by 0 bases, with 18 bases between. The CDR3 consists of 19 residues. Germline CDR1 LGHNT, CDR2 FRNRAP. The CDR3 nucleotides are TGTGCTAGTGGTTTGGTACCAGTTTCCGGTACCTTTAGCAATCAGCCCCAGCATTTT. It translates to CASGLVPVSGTFSNQPQHF.

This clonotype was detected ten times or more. CDR3 nucleotide sequence: TGTGCCAGCGGCGGGACTGCATACAATGAGCAGTTCTTC. It translates to CASGGTAYNEQFF. V is TRBV25-1 and J is TRBJ2-1, with a possible D match to TRBD2 (6 bases). Germline CDR1 is MGHDK and CDR2 is SYGVNS. The CDR3 runs to 13 residues. The V and J ends lost 8 bases and 4 bases respectively, with 12 bases between them.

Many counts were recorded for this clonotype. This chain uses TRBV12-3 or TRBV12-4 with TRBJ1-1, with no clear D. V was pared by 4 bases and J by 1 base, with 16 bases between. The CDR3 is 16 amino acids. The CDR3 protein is CASSSRPPETNTEAFF. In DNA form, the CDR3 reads TGTGCCAGCAGTTCCCGGCCCCCAGAGACGAACACTGAAGCTTTCTTT.

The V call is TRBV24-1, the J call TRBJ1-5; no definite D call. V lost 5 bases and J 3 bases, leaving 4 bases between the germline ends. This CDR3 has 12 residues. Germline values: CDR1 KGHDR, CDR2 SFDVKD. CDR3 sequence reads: CATSVDNQPQHF. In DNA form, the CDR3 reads TGTGCCACCAGTGTTGACAATCAGCCCCAGCATTTT.

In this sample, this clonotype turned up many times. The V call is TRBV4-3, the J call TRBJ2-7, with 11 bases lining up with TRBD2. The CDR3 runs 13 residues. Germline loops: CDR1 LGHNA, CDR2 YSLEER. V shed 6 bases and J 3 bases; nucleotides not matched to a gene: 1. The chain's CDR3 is CASSGLAGYEQYF. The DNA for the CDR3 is TGCGCCAGCAGTGGACTAGCGGGCTACGAGCAGTACTTC.

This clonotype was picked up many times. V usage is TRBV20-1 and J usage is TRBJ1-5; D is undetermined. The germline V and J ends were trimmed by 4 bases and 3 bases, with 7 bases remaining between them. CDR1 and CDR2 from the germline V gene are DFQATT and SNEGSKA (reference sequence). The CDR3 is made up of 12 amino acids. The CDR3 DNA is TGCAGTGCTAAAAGGATCAATCAGCCCCAGCATTTT. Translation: CSAKRINQPQHF.